Listed below are T cell receptor beta chains from one sample, sequenced in a study of technical replicates of blood from a handful of donors. Method: immunoSEQ multiplex PCR; TCRdb's copy keeps in-frame clones and lacks some. The sample includes about 57,000 clones, about 88% seen only once; the top ten take 4.5% to 5.5%. What was sequenced was PBMCs. These receptors were collected from a human donor in good health. Some clones in this sample may be carry-over from other donors' samples. Both conserved end residues are part of each CDR3. The D gene is left open where the match is weak. A clone size is listed for some rows: how often the clone was seen (once, few, many), or a class if it is expanded.

clone size: once; J gene: TRBJ2-7; V gene: TRBV10-3; D gene: NA; CDR3 DNA: TGTGCCATCAGTGACCTGGGCTCGAGTTACGAGCAGTACTTC; CDR3 protein: CAISDLGSSYEQYF
clone size: NA; J gene: TRBJ2-3; V gene: TRBV29-1; D gene: NA; CDR3 DNA: TGCAGCGTTGTTTTTGGGCTGGCTACGCAGTATTTT; CDR3 protein: CSVVFGLATQYF
clone size: NA; J gene: TRBJ1-2; V gene: TRBV4-3; D gene: NA; CDR3 DNA: TGCGCCAGCAGCCAAGACAGATCCTATGGCTACACCTTC; CDR3 protein: CASSQDRSYGYTF
clone size: NA; J gene: TRBJ2-1; V gene: TRBV9; D gene: TRBD2; CDR3 DNA: TGTGCCAGCAGCTCCCAAGGTAGCGGGAGTAACTCCTACAATGAGCAGTTCTTC; CDR3 protein: CASSSQGSGSNSYNEQFF
clone size: once; J gene: TRBJ2-2; V gene: TRBV18; D gene: NA; CDR3 DNA: TGTGCCAGCTCACCACGGACAGATAACACCGGGGAGCTGTTTTTT; CDR3 protein: CASSPRTDNTGELFF
clone size: NA; J gene: TRBJ1-2; V gene: TRBV6-1; D gene: TRBD1; CDR3 DNA: TGTGCCAGCACTCCCGAGGGGGCCGGTGGCTACACCTTC; CDR3 protein: CASTPEGAGGYTF
clone size: NA; J gene: TRBJ1-2; V gene: TRBV10-3; D gene: NA; CDR3 DNA: TGTGCCATCAGTGAGTCGCGAGATTCGGGCTACACCTTC; CDR3 protein: CAISESRDSGYTF
clone size: NA; J gene: TRBJ1-2; V gene: TRBV5-1; D gene: NA; CDR3 DNA: TGCGCCAGCAGCTTTTCGGGGGCGGGAGGCTATGGCTACACCTTC; CDR3 protein: CASSFSGAGGYGYTF
clone size: NA; J gene: TRBJ1-1; V gene: TRBV2; D gene: NA; CDR3 DNA: TGTGCCAGCAGTGAGAGGATGGGAGCTTTCTTT; CDR3 protein: CASSERMGAFF
clone size: NA; J gene: TRBJ1-1; V gene: TRBV6-5; D gene: TRBD1; CDR3 DNA: TGTGCCAGCAGTTCCCCGACAGGGAGAAACACTGAAGCTTTCTTT; CDR3 protein: CASSSPTGRNTEAFF
clone size: few; J gene: TRBJ2-7; V gene: TRBV6-1; D gene: TRBD1; CDR3 DNA: TGTGCCAGCAGTACCACAGGGGACCCAAACTACGAGCAGTACTTC; CDR3 protein: CASSTTGDPNYEQYF
clone size: NA; J gene: TRBJ1-4; V gene: TRBV15; D gene: TRBD1; CDR3 DNA: TGTGCCACCAGCAGAGATCAGGGGGCTAATGAAAAACTGTTTTTT; CDR3 protein: CATSRDQGANEKLFF
clone size: NA; J gene: TRBJ1-1; V gene: TRBV9; D gene: NA; CDR3 DNA: TGTGCCAGCAGCGCCCACGCGGCAGAGAACACTGAAGCTTTCTTT; CDR3 protein: CASSAHAAENTEAFF
clone size: NA; J gene: TRBJ2-1; V gene: TRBV7-9; D gene: NA; CDR3 DNA: TGTGCCAGCAGCTTAGACACGGGGGTAAATGAGCAGTTCTTC; CDR3 protein: CASSLDTGVNEQFF
clone size: NA; J gene: TRBJ2-7; V gene: TRBV27; D gene: NA; CDR3 DNA: TGTGCCAGCAGTTCACCGGGCTACGAGCAGTACTTC; CDR3 protein: CASSSPGYEQYF
clone size: few; J gene: TRBJ2-6; V gene: TRBV14; D gene: NA; CDR3 DNA: TGTGCCAGCAGCCAAGTAAAGAAGGGCAGCGGGTCTGGGGCCAACGTCCTGACTTTC; CDR3 protein: CASSQVKKGSGSGANVLTF
clone size: once; J gene: TRBJ1-1; V gene: TRBV5-1; D gene: TRBD1; CDR3 DNA: TGCGCCAGCAGCTCCAAAGGGGGCCCCAGCACTGAAGCTTTCTTT; CDR3 protein: CASSSKGGPSTEAFF
clone size: NA; J gene: TRBJ2-7; V gene: TRBV11-1; D gene: TRBD2; CDR3 DNA: TGTGCCAGCAGCATAGCGGGAGGATCCTACGAGCAGTACTTC; CDR3 protein: CASSIAGGSYEQYF
clone size: NA; J gene: TRBJ2-1; V gene: TRBV7-6; D gene: TRBD2; CDR3 DNA: TGTGCCAGCAGCTCTACTAGCGGGAGCCCCGCAGAGCAGTTCTTC; CDR3 protein: CASSSTSGSPAEQFF
clone size: NA; J gene: TRBJ1-4; V gene: TRBV5-1; D gene: TRBD1; CDR3 DNA: TGCGCCAGCAGCTTGGAGGGACAGGGTGAAAAACTGTTTTTT; CDR3 protein: CASSLEGQGEKLFF
clone size: NA; J gene: TRBJ1-2; V gene: TRBV6-1; D gene: NA; CDR3 DNA: TGTGCCAGCAGTGAAGAGCAGGGGCTTGGAGGCTACACCTTC; CDR3 protein: CASSEEQGLGGYTF
clone size: NA; J gene: TRBJ2-5; V gene: TRBV4-3; D gene: TRBD2; CDR3 DNA: TGCGCCAGCAGCCAAGATGCACAGCGGGGGGGCCTTTCAGAGACCCAGTACTTC; CDR3 protein: CASSQDAQRGGLSETQYF
clone size: NA; J gene: TRBJ1-5; V gene: TRBV7-2; D gene: NA; CDR3 DNA: TGTGCCAGCAGCGCCCCGTCGGGGGGCGTGATTCAGCCCCAGCATTTT; CDR3 protein: CASSAPSGGVIQPQHF
clone size: NA; J gene: TRBJ1-1; V gene: TRBV18; D gene: NA; CDR3 DNA: TGTGCCAGCTCGCAGGGCACTGAAGCTTTCTTT; CDR3 protein: CASSQGTEAFF
clone size: NA; J gene: TRBJ2-7; V gene: TRBV7-6; D gene: NA; CDR3 DNA: TGTGCCAGCAGCCCGAGTACAGAACTTTACGAGCAGTACTTC; CDR3 protein: CASSPSTELYEQYF
clone size: once; J gene: TRBJ2-7; V gene: TRBV6-6; D gene: NA; CDR3 DNA: TGTGCCAGCAGTGGGCTGTTGGAGCAGTACTTC; CDR3 protein: CASSGLLEQYF
clone size: NA; J gene: TRBJ2-3; V gene: TRBV10-3; D gene: NA; CDR3 DNA: TGTGCCATCAGTAAAACGAAGCCCGCGGGAGATACGCAGTATTTT; CDR3 protein: CAISKTKPAGDTQYF
clone size: NA; J gene: TRBJ1-6; V gene: TRBV6-5; D gene: NA; CDR3 DNA: TGTGCCAGCAAATTCCAGGGCTCCTATAATTCACCCCTCCACTTT; CDR3 protein: CASKFQGSYNSPLHF
clone size: NA; J gene: TRBJ2-7; V gene: TRBV30; D gene: NA; CDR3 DNA: TGTGCCTGGAGTGTGGCGGGGAGAGGGAGCTACGAGCAGTACTTC; CDR3 protein: CAWSVAGRGSYEQYF
clone size: NA; J gene: TRBJ2-1; V gene: TRBV29-1; D gene: TRBD2; CDR3 DNA: TGCAGCGTTACCTGGGTGGGAGGGAGCTCCTACAATGAGCAGTTCTTC; CDR3 protein: CSVTWVGGSSYNEQFF
clone size: NA; J gene: TRBJ2-1; V gene: TRBV5-8; D gene: NA; CDR3 DNA: TGTGCCAGCAGCTCGTATCTGGGACAAGGGAAGGCTGAGCAGTTCTTC; CDR3 protein: CASSSYLGQGKAEQFF
clone size: NA; J gene: TRBJ2-3; V gene: TRBV7-9; D gene: TRBD2; CDR3 DNA: TGTGCCAGCAGCTTAGCGGGGGGGTCAACAGATACGCAGTATTTT; CDR3 protein: CASSLAGGSTDTQYF
clone size: medium-sized; J gene: TRBJ2-1; V gene: TRBV5-1; D gene: TRBD2; CDR3 DNA: TGCGCCAGCAGCTCTAGCGGGGGATACAATGAGCAGTTCTTC; CDR3 protein: CASSSSGGYNEQFF
clone size: NA; J gene: TRBJ2-3; V gene: TRBV4-3; D gene: TRBD2; CDR3 DNA: TGCGCCAGCAGCCAAGATCCGGTTACGGGGGGGGACGTGGATACGCAGTATTTT; CDR3 protein: CASSQDPVTGGDVDTQYF
clone size: NA; J gene: TRBJ1-6; V gene: TRBV5-1; D gene: TRBD1; CDR3 DNA: TGCGCCAGCAGCGACAGGGTGGAGAGCTCCTATAATTCACCCCTCCACTTT; CDR3 protein: CASSDRVESSYNSPLHF
clone size: NA; J gene: TRBJ2-2; V gene: TRBV7-6; D gene: NA; CDR3 DNA: TGTGCCAGCAGCTTCCCTTCCGGGGAGCTGTTTTTT; CDR3 protein: CASSFPSGELFF
clone size: NA; J gene: TRBJ2-2; V gene: TRBV4-3; D gene: NA; CDR3 DNA: TGCGCCAGCAGCGGGCGGGCTGGCACCGGGGAGCTGTTTTTT; CDR3 protein: CASSGRAGTGELFF
clone size: NA; J gene: TRBJ2-7; V gene: TRBV4-1; D gene: TRBD2; CDR3 DNA: TGCGCCAGCAGCCAACCGGGAGGGGGGATCTACGAGCAGTACTTC; CDR3 protein: CASSQPGGGIYEQYF
clone size: NA; J gene: TRBJ1-2; V gene: TRBV30; D gene: NA; CDR3 DNA: TGTGCCTGGTATGACAGATCCTATGGCTACACCTTC; CDR3 protein: CAWYDRSYGYTF
clone size: NA; J gene: TRBJ1-3; V gene: TRBV19; D gene: NA; CDR3 DNA: TGTGCCAGTAGTAGGGGACTCTCAAGCTCTGGAAACACCATATATTTT; CDR3 protein: CASSRGLSSSGNTIYF
clone size: many; J gene: TRBJ2-7; V gene: TRBV7-8; D gene: NA; CDR3 DNA: TGTGCCAGCAGTCACTCCTCAGGGGACCTTTACGAGCAGTACTTC; CDR3 protein: CASSHSSGDLYEQYF
clone size: few; J gene: TRBJ1-4; V gene: TRBV6-1; D gene: NA; CDR3 DNA: TGTGCCGCGGGTACGACCCCGAGCCGAAATGAAAAACTGTTTTTT; CDR3 protein: CAAGTTPSRNEKLFF
clone size: NA; J gene: TRBJ2-5; V gene: TRBV7-9; D gene: NA; CDR3 DNA: TGTGCCAGCAGCCTCGACCTGCGGGAGACCCAGTACTTC; CDR3 protein: CASSLDLRETQYF
clone size: many; J gene: TRBJ2-7; V gene: TRBV5-4; D gene: NA; CDR3 DNA: TGTGCCAGCAGCTTGAGCACAGGATTCTACGAGCAGTACTTC; CDR3 protein: CASSLSTGFYEQYF
clone size: NA; J gene: TRBJ2-3; V gene: TRBV6-1; D gene: NA; CDR3 DNA: TGTGCCAGCAGTTCCAGGACAGAGAACACAGATACGCAGTATTTT; CDR3 protein: CASSSRTENTDTQYF
clone size: NA; J gene: TRBJ1-2; V gene: TRBV27; D gene: TRBD1; CDR3 DNA: TGTGCCAGCAGCCTCACAGGGGTGGGGGGCTACACCTTC; CDR3 protein: CASSLTGVGGYTF